The 12 T cell receptor beta chains in this list originate from one sample, sequenced in a study of cytomegalovirus exposure and HLA in healthy donors. It was with 60 Vbeta and 13 Jbeta primers that the PCR ran. This table comes from immunoSEQ multiplex PCR, and its TCRdb copy is limited to in-frame clones, with some not included. The sample contains 40,000 to 50,000 clones, around three quarters of which appear only once. The material sequenced was PBMCs. The receptors were gathered from a man aged 25 to 40 in good health and CMV-seronegative.

V is TRBV5-1 and J is TRBJ2-3, with D uncertain. The CDR3 sequence is 14 residues long. Germline CDR1 and CDR2: SGHRS and YFSETQ. Deletions cut 0 bases from V and 2 bases from J, with 7 bases between. CDR3 region: CASSLELDTDTQYF. The CDR3 coding sequence is TGCGCCAGCAGCTTGGAACTTGACACAGATACGCAGTATTTT.

Here the CDR3 reads CASSEGQPGAYEQYF. The CDR3 DNA is TGTGCCAGTAGTGAGGGACAACCCGGAGCCTACGAGCAGTACTTC. The V gene is TRBV19, the J gene TRBJ2-7, with TRBD1 as a possible D gene (6 bases). The germline CDR1 and CDR2 sequences are LNHDA and SQIVND (reference sequence). The V gene lost 5 bases and the J gene lost 2 bases, with 16 bases spanning the gap. CDR3 length: 15 residues.

This clone appeared a single time. The chain has TRBV11-2 and TRBJ2-5; D is uncertain. V was trimmed by 1 base and J by 9 bases, leaving 9 bases between them. Germline V gene sequence: CDR1 SGHAT, CDR2 FQNNGV. This CDR3 has 12 residues. The CDR3 sequence: CASSLVLDSQYF. Written as DNA, the CDR3 is TGTGCCAGCAGCTTAGTTCTTGACTCCCAGTACTTC.

The V call is TRBV29-1, the J call TRBJ1-1, with 7 nucleotides matching TRBD1. Germline V gene data show CDR1 as SQVTM and CDR2 as ANQGSEA. V shed 6 bases and J 6 bases; nucleotides not matched to a gene: 16. CDR3 length: 15 amino acids. CDR3 nucleotides: TGCAGCGTCGCTTTCGCGGGACAGTTGAGACCTGAAGCTTTCTTT. It encodes CSVAFAGQLRPEAFF.

The J gene is TRBJ1-1, the V gene TRBV28; TRBD1 matches 10 bases. Trimming removed 2 bases from V and 4 bases from J; junction bases left unmatched: 4. The CDR3 covers 15 residues. CDR1 is MDHEN, CDR2 SYDVKM, per germline. For the CDR3, the DNA is TGTGCCAGCAGTTTAGCCCGGACAGGGGGCACTGAAGCTTTCTTT. Its translation: CASSLARTGGTEAFF.

J is TRBJ2-2 and V is TRBV7-9; unclear D gene. V lost 2 bases, J lost 6 bases, and 10 bases lay in between. The germline gives CDR1 SEHNR, CDR2 FQNEAQ (reference sequence). The CDR3 loop spans 14 amino acids. The CDR3 DNA sequence: TGTGCCAGCAGCTTACAGATGCTTCCCGGGGAGCTGTTTTTT. This codes for CASSLQMLPGELFF.

This chain joins TRBV4-1 and TRBJ2-7; a weak D match, TRBD2 (5 bases). CDR1 and CDR2 from the germline V gene are MGHRA and YSYEKL. This CDR3 region has 13 residues. With 3 bases removed from V and 3 bases from J, the gap between germline ends came to 9 bases. The CDR3 nucleotides are TGCGCCAGCAGCCACGGACTGCACTACGAGCAGTACTTC. This translates into CASSHGLHYEQYF.

Here the CDR3 reads CASRTSGAWSYEQYF. The CDR3 coding sequence is TGTGCCAGCAGAACTAGCGGGGCTTGGTCCTACGAGCAGTACTTC. The chain joins TRBV2 to TRBJ2-7; 10 positions match TRBD2. Germline CDR1 SNHLY, CDR2 FYNNEI. This CDR3 contains 15 residues. V dropped 6 bases and J dropped 1; count of bases not matched to a gene: 6.

The chain couples TRBV9 to TRBJ2-1; no firm D call. The CDR3 consists of 16 residues. The V end lost 2 bases, the J end lost 1 base, and 13 bases lay between the germline ends. Germline CDR1 is SGDLS and CDR2 is YYNGEE. The CDR3 spells CASSVSAAISYNEQFF. In DNA form, the CDR3 reads TGTGCCAGCAGCGTTTCCGCTGCTATATCCTACAATGAGCAGTTCTTC.

This chain links TRBV9 with TRBJ2-1, with 11 bases that match TRBD2. CDR3 length: 18 residues. The V gene end was trimmed by 3 bases and the J gene end by 4 bases; junction bases not matched to a gene: 12. CDR1 and CDR2 from the germline V gene are SGDLS and YYNGEE. The CDR3 nucleotides are TGTGCCAGCAGCGCCGGGGGGGCTAGCGGGAGGTTATACAATGAGCAGTTCTTC. It encodes CASSAGGASGRLYNEQFF.

This clone came up a few times. V is TRBV6-6 and J is TRBJ2-7; 7 bases fit TRBD1. J lost 0 bases, V lost 5 bases, and 10 bases had no gene match. The CDR3 has 16 amino acids. Germline V gene lookup returns CDR1 MNHNY and CDR2 SVGAGI (reference sequence). The CDR3 DNA sequence: TGTGCCAGCAGTCGCACCCATGGGACAGACTCCTACGAGCAGTACTTC. This sequence encodes CASSRTHGTDSYEQYF.

The chain uses TRBV5-6 and TRBJ1-2; tentative D call: TRBD1 (6 bases). Germline CDR1 SGHDT, CDR2 YYEEEE. The CDR3 is 13 amino acids. V was shortened by 4 bases and J by 0 bases, with 7 bases between the two germline ends. The CDR3 sequence: CASSRTANYGYTF. The CDR3, as DNA: TGTGCCAGCAGCCGGACAGCTAACTATGGCTACACCTTC.